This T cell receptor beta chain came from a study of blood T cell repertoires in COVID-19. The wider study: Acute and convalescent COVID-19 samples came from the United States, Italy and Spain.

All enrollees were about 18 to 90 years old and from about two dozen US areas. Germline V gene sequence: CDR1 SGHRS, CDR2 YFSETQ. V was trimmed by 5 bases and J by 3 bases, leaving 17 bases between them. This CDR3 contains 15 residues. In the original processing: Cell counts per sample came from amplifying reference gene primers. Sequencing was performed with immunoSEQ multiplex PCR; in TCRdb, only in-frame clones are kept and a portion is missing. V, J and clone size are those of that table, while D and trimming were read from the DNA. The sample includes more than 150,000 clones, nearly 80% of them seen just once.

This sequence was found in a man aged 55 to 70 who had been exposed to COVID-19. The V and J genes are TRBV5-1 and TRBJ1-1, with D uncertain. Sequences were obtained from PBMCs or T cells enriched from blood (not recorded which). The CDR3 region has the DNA TGCGCCAGCAGAGCCCTGGCGGGCTCGTACACTGAAGCTTTCTTT. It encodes CASRALAGSYTEAFF.